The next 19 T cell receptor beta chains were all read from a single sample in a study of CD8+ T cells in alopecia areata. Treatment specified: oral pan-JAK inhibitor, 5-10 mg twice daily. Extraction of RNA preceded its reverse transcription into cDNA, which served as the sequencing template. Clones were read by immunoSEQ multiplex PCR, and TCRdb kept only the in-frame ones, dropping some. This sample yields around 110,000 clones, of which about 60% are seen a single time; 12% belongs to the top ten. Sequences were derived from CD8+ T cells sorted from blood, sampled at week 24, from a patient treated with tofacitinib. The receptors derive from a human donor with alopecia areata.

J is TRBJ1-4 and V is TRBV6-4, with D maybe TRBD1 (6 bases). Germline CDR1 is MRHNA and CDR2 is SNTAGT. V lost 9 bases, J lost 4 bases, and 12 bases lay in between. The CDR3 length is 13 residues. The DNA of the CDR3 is TGTGCCAGACCCAGGGGATATAATGAAAAACTGTTTTTT. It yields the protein CARPRGYNEKLFF.

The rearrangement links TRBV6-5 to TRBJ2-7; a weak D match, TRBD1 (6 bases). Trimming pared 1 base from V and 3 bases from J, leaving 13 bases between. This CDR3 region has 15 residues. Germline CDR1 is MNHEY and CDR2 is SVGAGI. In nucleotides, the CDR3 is TGTGCCAGCAGTTACTATGGGGGCGAGGGCTACGAGCAGTACTTC. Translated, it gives CASSYYGGEGYEQYF.

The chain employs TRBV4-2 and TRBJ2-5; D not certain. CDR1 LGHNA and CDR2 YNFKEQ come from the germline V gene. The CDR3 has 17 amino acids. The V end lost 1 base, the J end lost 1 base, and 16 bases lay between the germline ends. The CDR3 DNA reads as TGTGCCAGCAGCCAAGTCGGTTGGAACCCGGTCCAAGAGACCCAGTACTTC. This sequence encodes CASSQVGWNPVQETQYF.

Here the CDR3 DNA reads TGTGCCAGCAACGGACAGGCTATAAGCACAGATACGCAGTATTTT. It encodes CASNGQAISTDTQYF. V and J are TRBV2 and TRBJ2-3; 7 bases are a match to TRBD1. Germline CDR1 SNHLY, CDR2 FYNNEI. This CDR3 is built from 15 residues. The trim removed 7 bases at V and 0 bases at J, leaving 7 bases unmatched. The full variable domain, its missing parts supplied by reference TRBV2 and TRBJ2-3, is EPEVTQTPSHQVTQMGQEVILRCVPISNHLYFYWYRQILGQKVEFLVSFYNNEISEKSEIFDDQFSVERPDGSNFTLKIRSTKLEDSAMYFCASNGQAISTDTQYFGPGTRLTVL.

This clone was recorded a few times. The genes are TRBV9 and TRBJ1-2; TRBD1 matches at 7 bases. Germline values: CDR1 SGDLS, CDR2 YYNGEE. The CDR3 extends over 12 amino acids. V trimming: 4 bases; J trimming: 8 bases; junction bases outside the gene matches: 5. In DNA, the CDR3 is TGTGCCAGCAGCCCCGGGACAGAAGGCTACACCTTC. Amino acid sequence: CASSPGTEGYTF. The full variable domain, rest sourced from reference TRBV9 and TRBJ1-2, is DSGVTQTPKHLITATGQRVTLRCSPRSGDLSVYWYQQSLDQGLQFLIQYYNGEERAKGNILERFSAQQFPDLHSELNLSSLELGDSALYFCASSPGTEGYTFGSGTRLTVV.

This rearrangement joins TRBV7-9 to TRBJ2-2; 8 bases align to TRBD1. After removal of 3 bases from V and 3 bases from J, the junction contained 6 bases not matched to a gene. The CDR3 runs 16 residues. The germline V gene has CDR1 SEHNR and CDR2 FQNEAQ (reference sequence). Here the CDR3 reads CASSLGRQGYTGELFF. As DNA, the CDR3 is TGTGCCAGCAGCTTGGGAAGACAGGGGTACACCGGGGAGCTGTTTTTT.

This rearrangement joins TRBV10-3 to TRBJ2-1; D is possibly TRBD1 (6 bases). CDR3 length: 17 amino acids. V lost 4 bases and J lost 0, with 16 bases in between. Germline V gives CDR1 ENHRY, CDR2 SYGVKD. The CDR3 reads CAISANTGTLSYNEQFF. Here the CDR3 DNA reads TGTGCCATCAGTGCGAACACCGGGACACTCTCCTACAATGAGCAGTTCTTC.

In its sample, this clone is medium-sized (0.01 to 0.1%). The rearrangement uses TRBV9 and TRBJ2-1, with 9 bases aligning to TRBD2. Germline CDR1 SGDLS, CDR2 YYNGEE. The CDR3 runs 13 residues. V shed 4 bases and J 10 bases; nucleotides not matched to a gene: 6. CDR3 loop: CASSITSGQEQFF. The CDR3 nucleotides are TGTGCCAGCAGCATAACTAGCGGGCAAGAGCAGTTCTTC.

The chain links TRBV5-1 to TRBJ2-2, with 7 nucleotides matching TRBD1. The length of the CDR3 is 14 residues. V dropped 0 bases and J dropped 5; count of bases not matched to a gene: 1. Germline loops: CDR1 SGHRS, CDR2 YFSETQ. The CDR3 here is CASSLDRGTGELFF. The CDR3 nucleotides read TGCGCCAGCAGCTTGGACAGGGGAACCGGGGAGCTGTTTTTT.

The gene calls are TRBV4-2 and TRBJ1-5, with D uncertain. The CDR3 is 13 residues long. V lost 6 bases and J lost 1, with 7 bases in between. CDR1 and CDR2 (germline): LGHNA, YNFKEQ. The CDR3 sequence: CASSTVSNQPQHF. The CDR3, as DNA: TGTGCCAGCAGTACAGTGAGCAATCAGCCCCAGCATTTT.

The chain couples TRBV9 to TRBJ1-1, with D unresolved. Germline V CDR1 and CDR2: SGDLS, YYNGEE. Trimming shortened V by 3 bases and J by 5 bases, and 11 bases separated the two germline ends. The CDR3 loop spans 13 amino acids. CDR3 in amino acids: CASSAPGSTEAFF. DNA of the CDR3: TGTGCCAGCAGCGCCCCTGGGAGTACTGAAGCTTTCTTT. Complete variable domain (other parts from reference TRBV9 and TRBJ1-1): DSGVTQTPKHLITATGQRVTLRCSPRSGDLSVYWYQQSLDQGLQFLIQYYNGEERAKGNILERFSAQQFPDLHSELNLSSLELGDSALYFCASSAPGSTEAFFGQGTRLTVV.

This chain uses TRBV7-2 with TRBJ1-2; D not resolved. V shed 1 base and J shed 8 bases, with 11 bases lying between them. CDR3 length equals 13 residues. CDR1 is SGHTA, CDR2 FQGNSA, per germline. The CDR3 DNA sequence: TGTGCCAGCAGCTTAGTGATCGGGGAGGGCTACACCTTC. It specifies CASSLVIGEGYTF.

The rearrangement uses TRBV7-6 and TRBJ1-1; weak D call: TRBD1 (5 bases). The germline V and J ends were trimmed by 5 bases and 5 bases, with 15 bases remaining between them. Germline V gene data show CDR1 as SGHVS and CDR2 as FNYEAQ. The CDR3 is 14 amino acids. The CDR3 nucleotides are TGTGCCAGCAGCCCCGGTCCCCGGGGGACTGAAGCTTTCTTT. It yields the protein CASSPGPRGTEAFF.

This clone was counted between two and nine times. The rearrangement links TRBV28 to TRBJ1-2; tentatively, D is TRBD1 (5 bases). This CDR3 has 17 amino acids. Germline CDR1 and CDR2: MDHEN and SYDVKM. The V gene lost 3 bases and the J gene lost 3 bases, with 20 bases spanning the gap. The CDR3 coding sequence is TGTGCCAGCAGTTTCCCGTCGACGGGGCCAAAGCACTATGGCTACACCTTC. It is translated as CASSFPSTGPKHYGYTF.

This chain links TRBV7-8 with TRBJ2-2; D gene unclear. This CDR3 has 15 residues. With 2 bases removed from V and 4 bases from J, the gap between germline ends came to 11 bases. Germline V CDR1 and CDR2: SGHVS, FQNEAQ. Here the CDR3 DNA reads TGTGCCAGCAGCTTATATGTGGGTGGCACCGGGGAGCTGTTTTTT. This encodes CASSLYVGGTGELFF.

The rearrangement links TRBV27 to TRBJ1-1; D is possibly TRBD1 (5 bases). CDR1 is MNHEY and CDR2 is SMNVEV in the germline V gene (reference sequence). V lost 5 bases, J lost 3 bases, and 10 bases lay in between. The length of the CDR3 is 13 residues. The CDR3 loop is CASSPQGDTEAFF. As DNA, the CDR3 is TGTGCCAGCAGTCCTCAGGGAGACACTGAAGCTTTCTTT.

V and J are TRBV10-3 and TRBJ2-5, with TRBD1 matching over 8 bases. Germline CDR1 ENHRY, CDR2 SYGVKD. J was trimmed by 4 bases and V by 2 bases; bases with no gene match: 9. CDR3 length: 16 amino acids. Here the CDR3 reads CAISEPSAGGVETQYF. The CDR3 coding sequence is TGTGCCATCAGTGAGCCCTCGGCAGGGGGCGTAGAGACCCAGTACTTC.

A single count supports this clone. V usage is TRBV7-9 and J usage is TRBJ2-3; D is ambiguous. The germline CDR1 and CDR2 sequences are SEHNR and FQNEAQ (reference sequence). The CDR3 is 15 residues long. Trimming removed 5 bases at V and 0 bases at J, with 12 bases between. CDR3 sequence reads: CASSHHQDSTDTQYF. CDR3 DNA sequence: TGTGCCAGCAGCCACCATCAGGACAGCACAGATACGCAGTATTTT. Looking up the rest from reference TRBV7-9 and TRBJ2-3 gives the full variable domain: DTGVSQNPRHKITKRGQNVTFRCDPISEHNRLYWYRQTLGQGPEFLTYFQNEAQLEKSRLLSDRFSAERPKGSFSTLEIQRTEQGDSAMYLCASSHHQDSTDTQYFGPGTRLTVL.

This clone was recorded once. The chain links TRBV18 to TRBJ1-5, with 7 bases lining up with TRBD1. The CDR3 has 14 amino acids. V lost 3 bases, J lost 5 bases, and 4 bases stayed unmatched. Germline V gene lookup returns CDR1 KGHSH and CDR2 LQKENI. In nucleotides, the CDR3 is TGTGCCAGCTCACCTAGACAGGGTGATCAGCCCCAGCATTTT. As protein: CASSPRQGDQPQHF.